This TCR beta chain was profiled in a study of blood T cell repertoires in COVID-19. Study background: The United States, Italy and Spain were the sources of the acute and convalescent COVID-19 samples. PBMCs, B-cell-depleted T cells, or T cells provided the cDNA or gDNA that made up the material.

This CDR3 spans 15 amino acids. Original analysis: Cell counts per sample came from amplifying reference gene primers. Some clones are missing from TCRdb's copy, which holds only in-frame ones; the method was immunoSEQ multiplex PCR. V, J and clone size are those of that table, while D and trimming were read from the DNA. This table holds roughly 270,000 clones, approximately 85% found once. The TCR was taken from a middle-aged man with active or convalescent COVID-19. The rearrangement uses TRBV21-1 and TRBJ2-1; no check of the table's D call, TRBD2, against the DNA was made. TRBV21-1 is noted as a pseudogene. The sequencing sample was made of peripheral blood. CDR3 in DNA: TGTGCCAGCAGTCCCGGGATTACCTCCTACAATGAGCAGTTCTTC. Translating gives CASSPGITSYNEQFF.